A selection of T cell receptor beta chains follows, all from one sample in a study of blood T cells in healthy people across ages. Each CDR3 protein gets one entry after TCRdb re-called the 5' RACE reads with MiXCR. The sample consists of some 1.4 million distinct CDR3 sequences, approximately 38% of them appearing once. Input material: blood. Receptors originate from a woman aged 18-29 years in good health. The CDR3 runs from the conserved cysteine through the conserved F or W. A D gene is named only where the DNA matches it firmly.

CDR3aa: CASSPLNQETQYF
len: 13
v_gene: TRBV12-3/TRBV12-4
d_gene: .

CDR3aa: CASSPLGAYSNQPQHF
len: 16
v_gene: TRBV12-3/TRBV12-4
d_gene: .

CDR3aa: CASSARLAGGPFDEQFF
len: 17
v_gene: TRBV7-3
d_gene: TRBD2

CDR3aa: CSLLGTSGKIGYEQYF
len: 16
v_gene: TRBV20-1
d_gene: TRBD2

CDR3aa: CASSQERRGRYTF
len: 13
v_gene: TRBV3-1
d_gene: .

CDR3aa: CASSPQGSDTQYF
len: 13
v_gene: TRBV5-1
d_gene: .

CDR3aa: CAISTAGAYSSYEQYF
len: 16
v_gene: TRBV28
d_gene: .

CDR3aa: CASSGTSLINEQFF
len: 14
v_gene: TRBV27
d_gene: TRBD2

CDR3aa: CASSYSFGTGLNGQYF
len: 16
v_gene: TRBV6-5
d_gene: TRBD1

CDR3aa: CASSPGGGGQSYNEQFF
len: 17
v_gene: TRBV5-1
d_gene: TRBD2

CDR3aa: CASSFDGQIKHEQYF
len: 15
v_gene: TRBV5-1
d_gene: .